The 6 T cell receptor beta chains below come from one sample, sequenced in a study of beta chain features in type 1 diabetes. Every isolated RNA sample was fully reverse transcribed, so sequencing captured expressed TCRB transcripts. Sequencing was performed with immunoSEQ multiplex PCR; in TCRdb, only in-frame clones are kept and a portion is missing. Counted here are roughly 370,000 clones, roughly 14% occurring once; the ten biggest clones make up 0.035% to 0.04%. Sequencing was done on a sample of naive CD4+ T cells from blood. The origin of the receptors is a man aged 25 to 40 in good health.

The J gene is TRBJ2-3, the V gene TRBV5-1; no clear D. Germline CDR1 is SGHRS and CDR2 is YFSETQ. V lost 4 bases to trimming and J lost 5 bases, with 23 bases between them. CDR3 length: 17 residues. CDR3: CASSNPDGRSWGDTQYF. CDR3 sequence (DNA): TGCGCCAGCAGCAACCCGGACGGCCGTTCATGGGGAGATACGCAGTATTTT.

The rearrangement uses TRBV27 and TRBJ2-3; TRBD1 is a possible D gene (6 bases). The CDR3 is made up of 14 amino acids. Trimming cost V 5 bases and J 5 bases, with 14 bases left between them. CDR1 is MNHEY and CDR2 is SMNVEV in the germline V gene (reference sequence). CDR3 loop: CASSNQGSIDTQYF. The CDR3 region has the DNA TGTGCCAGCAGTAATCAGGGGAGTATAGATACGCAGTATTTT.

This clone was counted between two and nine times. The chain employs TRBV29-1 and TRBJ2-3; 7 bases are a match to TRBD1. This CDR3 is built from 14 residues. V shed 4 bases, J shed 2 bases, and the junction held 6 bases outside the gene matches. Germline CDR1 and CDR2: SQVTM and ANQGSEA. CDR3 DNA sequence: TGCAGCGTTGTGGGACAGTCGAACACAGATACGCAGTATTTT. Amino acid sequence: CSVVGQSNTDTQYF.

The sample holds a few counts of this clone. The chain uses TRBV7-9 and TRBJ1-5; D perhaps matches TRBD1 (5 bases). Germline V CDR1 and CDR2: SEHNR, FQNEAQ (reference sequence). The V end was cut by 5 bases, the J end by 2 bases, with 13 bases between. The CDR3 covers 15 residues. The CDR3: CASSPRGAGNQPQHF. The DNA for the CDR3 is TGTGCCAGCAGCCCCCGCGGGGCGGGCAATCAGCCCCAGCATTTT.

The chain couples TRBV7-9 to TRBJ2-1; D is possibly TRBD1 (5 bases). From germline, CDR1 is SEHNR and CDR2 FQNEAQ (reference sequence). This CDR3 has 16 residues. Trimming took 5 bases from V and 10 from J, leaving 24 bases between them. The chain's CDR3 is CASSPPTVWTNPEQFF. The CDR3 region has the DNA TGTGCCAGCAGCCCCCCCACTGTTTGGACAAACCCCGAGCAGTTCTTC.

V and J are TRBV18 and TRBJ2-1; D gene unclear. The CDR3 totals 14 residues. V was cut by 4 bases and J by 7 bases, with 14 bases left in between. Germline loops: CDR1 KGHSH, CDR2 LQKENI. CDR3 in amino acids: CASSLVYLDNEQFF. CDR3 DNA sequence: TGTGCCAGCTCACTCGTCTATCTCGATAATGAGCAGTTCTTC. Together with reference TRBV18 and TRBJ2-1, the CDR3 gives the full variable domain: NAGVMQNPRHLVRRRGQEARLRCSPMKGHSHVYWYRQLPEEGLKFMVYLQKENIIDESGMPKERFSAEFPKEGPSILRIQQVVRGDSAAYFCASSLVYLDNEQFFGPGTRLTVL.